This T cell receptor beta chain was found in a study of early T cells in non-severe SARS-CoV-2 infection. Study details: The authors sequenced bulk RNA from unsorted whole blood, leaving chains unpaired. Overall study results and limits: VDJdb matches were skewed toward anti-spike CD8 T cell responses.

This clonotype was observed many times. Antigen unknown. From germline, CDR1 is MNHGY and CDR2 SAAAGT. V was pared by 7 bases and J by 4 bases, with 10 bases of the junction left unmatched. CDR3 length: 15 amino acids. In the library, individual cDNA molecules carried attached unique molecular identifiers. TCRdb fed the 5' RACE reads into MiXCR, producing one record per CDR3 protein. The table has around 61,000 distinct CDR3 sequences, roughly 12% seen once. Sequenced input: whole blood. This TCR was recovered from an adult who was a healthcare worker with PCR-confirmed SARS-CoV-2 infection or an uninfected control (not recorded which). The rearrangement links TRBV6-8 to TRBJ2-3; the match to TRBD2 covers 8 bases. The CDR3 DNA reads as TGTGCCAGCATTAGAAGTAGCGGGGCGGCAGATACGCAGTATTTT. This translates into CASIRSSGAADTQYF.